These T cell receptor beta chains were read from a single sample in a study of T cell repertoires in cytomegalovirus infection. TCRdb used MiXCR to reprocess the reads, holding one entry per CDR3 protein. In the table there are some 940,000 distinct CDR3 sequences, less than 40% of which are singletons. Their antigen targets remain unknown. This specimen consisted of cultured CD8+ T cells from PBMCs, obtained from culture after CMV antigen stimulation. The receptor set was obtained from a human donor in good health (CMV status not recorded). Some clones in this sample may be carry-over from other donors' samples. The CDR3 runs from the conserved cysteine through the conserved F or W. The D gene is left open where the match is weak. Clone size is stated in some rows and not others, as once, few, many or a class when expanded.

TRBV7-6,few,.,TRBJ2-1,TGTGCCAGCAGCTTGGGACCGGCGAGGGGTGAGCAGTTCTTC,CASSLGPARGEQFF
TRBV4-1,many,TRBD2,TRBJ2-1,TGCGCCAGCAGCCAAGGAGTAGCGGGGGGCCCTTACAATGAGCAGTTCTTC,CASSQGVAGGPYNEQFF
TRBV11-3,few,TRBD1,TRBJ1-1,TGTGCCAGCAGCTGGGACAGGGGGCGCCTTCAACTACGGGACACTGAAGCTTTCTTT,CASSWDRGRLQLRDTEAFF
TRBV10-3,few,.,TRBJ2-1,TGTGCCATCAGTACAGCCTACAATGAGCAGTTCTTC,CAISTAYNEQFF
TRBV4-1,.,.,TRBJ1-2,TGCGCCAGCAGCCAAGACGATTGGGGGCTCTATGGCTACACCTTC,CASSQDDWGLYGYTF
TRBV6-2/TRBV6-3,.,TRBD1,TRBJ2-4,TGTGCCAGCAGTCCTACAGGGGCCCTAGCCAAAAACATTCAGTACTTC,CASSPTGALAKNIQYF
TRBV12-3/TRBV12-4,few,.,TRBJ1-5,TGTGCCAGCAGTTTCCAGCACAATCAGCCCCAGCATTTT,CASSFQHNQPQHF
TRBV6-8,once,.,TRBJ2-7,TGTGCCAGCAATTACTCGGGGTCCTACGAGCAGTACTTC,CASNYSGSYEQYF
TRBV29-1,.,TRBD1,TRBJ2-3,TGCAGCGTTGGATCCGGGACAGGCACAGATACGCAGTATTTT,CSVGSGTGTDTQYF
TRBV12-3/TRBV12-4,few,.,TRBJ2-3,TGTGCCAGCAGCCCCTTGGTGTGGGGACGGACAGATACGCAGTATTTT,CASSPLVWGRTDTQYF
TRBV27,.,.,TRBJ1-5,TGTGCCAGCAGGGAGGGGGTACGAGGTCAGCCCCAGCATTTT,CASREGVRGQPQHF
TRBV6-5,few,.,TRBJ1-1,TGTGCCAGCAGTTACTCCCCTTTAGACGCGAACACTGAAGCTTTCTTT,CASSYSPLDANTEAFF
TRBV7-6,few,TRBD1,TRBJ1-2,TGTGCCAGCAGCCTGGACAGGGGACGGTACTATGGCTACACCTTC,CASSLDRGRYYGYTF
TRBV4-3,few,TRBD2,TRBJ2-1,TGCGCCAGCAGCTACGGGACTAGCGGGGGGGCCGCTGAGCAGTTCTTC,CASSYGTSGGAAEQFF
TRBV7-2,many,.,TRBJ1-3,TGTGCCAGCAGCTTAGGGAACCGAATTGGAAACACCATATATTTT,CASSLGNRIGNTIYF
TRBV7-8,.,.,TRBJ2-5,TGTGCCAGCAGCCTCCCTACGGGGGAAGAGACCCAGTACTTC,CASSLPTGEETQYF
TRBV7-9,.,.,TRBJ2-1,TGTGCCAGCAGCTTACCCTCGGAGCATGAGCAGTTCTTC,CASSLPSEHEQFF
TRBV4-1,.,.,TRBJ1-2,TGCGCCAGCAGCCAAGATAGGGCGGTTTATGGCTACACCTTC,CASSQDRAVYGYTF
TRBV7-3,many,TRBD1,TRBJ2-5,TGTGCCAGCAGCCCCAAACAGGGGTGGGAGACCCAGTACTTC,CASSPKQGWETQYF
TRBV2,.,.,TRBJ2-7,TGTGCCAGCAGTGAGGCCGAGCAGTACTTC,CASSEAEQYF
TRBV20-1,.,.,TRBJ1-4,TGCAGTGCTAGAGGGATAGCTAATGAAAAACTGTTTTTT,CSARGIANEKLFF
TRBV27,.,TRBD1,TRBJ1-2,TGTGCCAGCAGTCTCAGCCGGACAGGAGGTGGTGGGAATGGCTACACCTTC,CASSLSRTGGGGNGYTF
TRBV7-6,many,.,TRBJ2-1,TGTGCCAGCAGAAAAATGGGGGGGCTAGACAATGAGCAGTTCTTC,CASRKMGGLDNEQFF
TRBV11-2,.,TRBD2,TRBJ2-1,TGTGCCAGCAGCCCCAGACTAGCGGGGATGGCCTACAATGAGCAGTTCTTC,CASSPRLAGMAYNEQFF
TRBV12-3/TRBV12-4,few,.,TRBJ2-1,TGTGCCAGCAGTCCCCAAGAGGGGAGGTCCTACAATGAGCAGTTCTTC,CASSPQEGRSYNEQFF
TRBV7-6,few,TRBD2,TRBJ2-5,TGTGCCAGCAGCTTACTAGCGGGGGTCAAAGAGACCCAGTACTTC,CASSLLAGVKETQYF
TRBV6-5,many,.,TRBJ2-5,TGTGCCAGCAGTTACTCCCTTGAGATACCGCCCGAACAGGAGACCCAGTACTTC,CASSYSLEIPPEQETQYF
TRBV4-1,.,.,TRBJ2-1,TGCGCCAGCAGCCAAGAAGTGCCCGGGATCCCTTACAATGAGCAGTTCTTC,CASSQEVPGIPYNEQFF
TRBV12-3/TRBV12-4,many,.,TRBJ2-5,TGTGCCAGCAGCCTTACGGGACCCCAAGAGACCCAGTACTTC,CASSLTGPQETQYF
TRBV7-9,few,TRBD2,TRBJ2-3,TGTGCCAGCGCCATCCGCCGGGGGGGCACAGATACGCAGTATTTT,CASAIRRGGTDTQYF
TRBV6-5,.,TRBD2,TRBJ2-2,TGTGCCAGCAGTTACTCGAGCCTAGCGGGGACCATGGGGGAAACCGGGGAGCTGTTTTTT,CASSYSSLAGTMGETGELFF
TRBV7-6,.,.,TRBJ2-6,TGTGCCAGCAGCTTGGGTATGGGGGCTGGGGCCAACGTCCTGACTTTC,CASSLGMGAGANVLTF
TRBV6-9,.,TRBD1,TRBJ1-1,TGTGCCAGCAGGGGATATATGACAGGGGTGGCCCAGAACACTGAAGCTTTCTTT,CASRGYMTGVAQNTEAFF
TRBV7-8,many,.,TRBJ2-3,TGTGCCAGCAGCCAAGACCAGGCAAGGGGTACGCAGTATTTT,CASSQDQARGTQYF
TRBV7-9,.,TRBD1,TRBJ1-2,TGTGCCAGCAGCAACAACCTGGGGGACAGGGGGCCTCGGAGCTATGGCTACACCTTC,CASSNNLGDRGPRSYGYTF
TRBV6-6,.,.,TRBJ2-5,TGTGCCAGCAGCCTTTCACCCAGGGGCGAGACCCAGTACTTC,CASSLSPRGETQYF
TRBV7-6,.,.,TRBJ2-5,TGTGCCAGCAGCCCTCCCGTAGGCCCCGGGACCCAGTACTTC,CASSPPVGPGTQYF
TRBV9,once,TRBD1,TRBJ2-1,TGTGCCAGCAGCGGACCAGACAGGGGACATGAGCAGTTCTTC,CASSGPDRGHEQFF
TRBV3-1,.,.,TRBJ2-7,TGTGCCAGCAGCCAAAAAAGGACCTCTTTCTACGAGCAGTACTTC,CASSQKRTSFYEQYF
TRBV28,few,.,TRBJ2-3,TGTGCCAGCAGTTTAGATTCCTGGGGGAGCACAGATACGCAGTATTTT,CASSLDSWGSTDTQYF
TRBV12-3/TRBV12-4,many,TRBD2,TRBJ2-5,TGTGCCAGCAGTTTTGCTACTAGCGGGGCCTTTCAAGAGACCCAGTACTTC,CASSFATSGAFQETQYF
TRBV3-1,.,.,TRBJ1-1,TGTGCCACCGGGGCGCGGGGGAACACTGAAGCTTTCTTT,CATGARGNTEAFF
TRBV18,once,.,TRBJ1-6,TGTGCCAGCTCACCAATTGCAGTCAGCTCCTATAATTCACCCCTCCACTTT,CASSPIAVSSYNSPLHF
TRBV19,.,.,TRBJ2-7,TGTGCCAGTAGTATGGGAGGGGGGCTGCGCGAGCAGTACTTC,CASSMGGGLREQYF
TRBV2,few,TRBD2,TRBJ2-1,TGTGCCAGCAGTGACCCTAGCGGGGCCTCCTACAATGAGCAGTTCTTC,CASSDPSGASYNEQFF
TRBV7-9,many,.,TRBJ1-1,TGTGCCAGCAGCTCAACTGGGACTGATTGGGGTGAAGCTTTCTTT,CASSSTGTDWGEAFF
TRBV7-6,.,TRBD2,TRBJ2-1,TGTGCCAGCAGCTTGTCGGGGGGGCGAGGGCATCAGCAGTTCTTC,CASSLSGGRGHQQFF
TRBV7-8,medium-sized,TRBD2,TRBJ2-1,TGTGCCAGCAGCTTAGCGAGTAGCGGGGGGTTCAGCTCCTACAATGAGCAGTTCTTC,CASSLASSGGFSSYNEQFF
TRBV20-1,.,TRBD1,TRBJ1-2,TGCAGTGCTAGCGTTACAGGGGGCAACTATGGCTACACCTTC,CSASVTGGNYGYTF
TRBV5-5,.,.,TRBJ1-1,TGTGCCAGCAGCTTGGAGCAGGGCATGGGGAACACTGAAGCTTTCTTT,CASSLEQGMGNTEAFF
TRBV6-5,many,TRBD1,TRBJ1-1,TGTGCCAGCAGTTCCTCGGACAGGCCACTTGAAGCTTTCTTT,CASSSSDRPLEAFF
TRBV7-6,few,.,TRBJ1-1,TGTGCCAGCAGCACAGGGACGGTCCACACTGAAGCTTTCTTT,CASSTGTVHTEAFF
TRBV27,.,.,TRBJ1-1,TGTGCCAGCAGTCCCCGACCCCAGATGGGTGAAGCTTTCTTT,CASSPRPQMGEAFF